This T cell receptor (beta chain) emerged from a study of blood T cell repertoires in COVID-19 (dated by TCRdb to 2020 to 2021). Study-level background: Samples from collaborators originated in the United States, Italy and Spain and spanned both the acute and convalescent phases of COVID-19. The material from the prospective study consisted of cDNA or gDNA derived from T cells, B-cell-depleted T cells, or PBMCs. Subjects who had been exposed to COVID-19, were actively infected with it, or had recovered from it provided the deeply sampled blood TCRbeta repertoires that made up the dataset. A freely available public database, intended as a resource for researchers studying the immune response to SARS-CoV-2, is where the repertoires were released. Samples were obtained from the ongoing ImmuneRACE study (first 160 participants) and from about 1,300 subjects provided by 6 global collaborators. The sample metadata nearly always contained a de-identified subject ID, COVID-19 status, age in years and sex. Where available, HLA class I and class II types were taken from metadata supplied by the sample provider and were not determined by assay-based typing. General conclusions and limits of the study: Clinical and demographic metadata were provided uncurated, with the amount varying by source and participant.

Taken from cysteine to phenylalanine, the CDR3 has 16 residues. Only the CDR3 DNA stays, 48 bases, in frame from base 1. The germline V gene (reference sequence) supplies CDR1 MNHNY and CDR2 SVGAGI. The V end loses 2 bases and the J end loses 5 bases, and a stretch of 18 bases separates them. TCRbeta CDR3 regions were amplified from genomic DNA using the immunoSEQ Assay, a bias-controlled multiplex PCR. Turning to the authors' computational methods: Within the assay, amplification of reference gene primers was used to estimate how many nucleated cells each sample contained. Sequence reads were collapsed and filtered to measure the absolute abundance of every unique TCRbeta CDR3 rearrangement. Productive Simpson clonality was computed per sample as the square root of Simpson's diversity index over productive rearrangements. In its TCRdb copy, this immuneACCESS table keeps in-frame sequences only and misses some clones. Where compared with another copy, unresolved V genes explain less than half of these, and the others have no known cause. V and J calls and clone size follow that table, whereas D and trimming were derived from the DNA. The sample table contains around 270,000 clones; only one count was recorded for 86% of them. Together, the top ten hold approximately 9.8% of the sample.

Samples from volunteer blood donors who had recovered from COVID-19 were contributed by a second Seattle source. Whole blood was collected in K2EDTA tubes by collaborating institutions according to the institutions' own protocols. For TCRbeta analysis, collaborators shipped samples in one of three forms: frozen whole blood, isolated PBMCs, or DNA extracted from either of those sample types. Comment on this clone: No cognate antigen has been identified for it. No base quality values were provided; no much bigger clone lies one nucleotide off.

This sequence uses TRBV6-6 and TRBJ1-1; no D segment can be confidently identified. This receptor was taken from a man in his forties who had recovered from COVID-19. Material: peripheral blood. The CDR3 region reads CASSYPQRRPNTEAFF. The bases are TGTGCCAGCAGTTACCCACAGAGACGACCGAATACTGAAGCTTTCTTT.